The 30 T cell receptor beta chains below were found in one sample sequenced in a study of shared clonotypes between healthy human individuals. Terminally differentiated effector memory CD45RA+ cells were excluded from the naive CD8 cells, which were CD45RO-negative and positively selected for CCR7. Generated by immunoSEQ multiplex PCR, the TCRdb table keeps only in-frame clones and is missing some. The sample gives some 2.1 million clones, 93% of which show up once; over 1.5% is in the top ten. The sequenced material came from naive CD8+ T cells from PBMCs. These receptors all stem from a man aged 18-30 years in good health. Some clones in this sample may be carry-over from other donors' samples.

This chain links TRBV15 with TRBJ1-1, with D unclear. CDR3 length: 14 amino acids. The germline V gene has CDR1 LNHNV and CDR2 YYDKDF (reference sequence). The V end was cut by 1 base, the J end by 7 bases, with 13 bases between. The CDR3 DNA follows: TGTGCCACCAGCAGAGGTACAATTAATGGTGAAGCTTTCTTT. Protein product: CATSRGTINGEAFF.

This chain joins TRBV9 and TRBJ1-5; D ambiguous. The CDR3 loop spans 12 amino acids. Germline V gene lookup returns CDR1 SGDLS and CDR2 YYNGEE. V shed 4 bases and J shed 2 bases, with 4 bases lying between them. CDR3 amino acids: CASSSRNQPQHF. CDR3 in DNA: TGTGCCAGCAGCTCCCGCAATCAGCCCCAGCATTTT.

This rearrangement joins TRBV5-1 to TRBJ2-3; TRBD1 matches at 8 bases. The CDR3 spans 15 residues. V gave up 4 bases and J gave up 2 bases; unmatched junction bases: 6. CDR1 SGHRS and CDR2 YFSETQ come from the germline V gene. CDR3 region: CASSIGQGYTDTQYF. CDR3 nucleotide sequence: TGCGCCAGCAGCATCGGACAGGGATACACAGATACGCAGTATTTT. Drawing the rest from reference TRBV5-1 and TRBJ2-3, the complete variable domain is KAGVTQTPRYLIKTRGQQVTLSCSPISGHRSVSWYQQTPGQGLQFLFEYFSETQRNKGNFPGRFSGRQFSNSRSEMNVSTLELGDSALYLCASSIGQGYTDTQYFGPGTRLTVL.

A word on this clone: Other nucleotide sequences in the sample specify the same CDR3. The V gene is TRBV4-1, the J gene TRBJ2-7; no definite D call. Germline CDR1 reads MGHRA; CDR2 reads YSYEKL. This CDR3 is 12 amino acids long. Trimming left V 0 bases short and J 4 bases short, with 4 bases between. CDR3 DNA sequence: TGCGCCAGCAGCCAAGATCCTTACGAGCAGTACTTC. Amino acids: CASSQDPYEQYF.

Comment on this clone: Other DNA sequences in this specimen translate into the identical CDR3. The rearrangement links TRBV9 to TRBJ2-7; 8 nucleotides line up with TRBD2. The CDR3 contains 14 residues. The ends lost 1 base at V and 2 bases at J; junction bases unmatched: 2. Germline V gene data show CDR1 as SGDLS and CDR2 as YYNGEE. The CDR3 region has the DNA TGTGCCAGCAGCGTATCAGCGGGAGCCTACGAGCAGTACTTC. Protein product: CASSVSAGAYEQYF.

The CDR3 loop reads CASSTRQGNTGELFF. The CDR3 region has the DNA TGTGCCAGCAGCACCAGACAGGGAAACACCGGGGAGCTGTTTTTT. The chain carries TRBV7-2 and TRBJ2-2, with 7 bases lining up with TRBD1. Unmatched junction bases numbered 5, after V lost 5 bases and J lost 2 bases. There are 15 residues in the CDR3. CDR1 and CDR2 from the germline V gene are SGHTA and FQGNSA.

The genes are TRBV12-5 and TRBJ1-1; D not resolved. CDR3 length: 12 amino acids. The germline gives CDR1 LGHNT, CDR2 FRNRAP. V was cut by 0 bases and J by 8 bases, with 7 bases left in between. CDR3 coding DNA: TGTGCTAGTGGTTTGGTGGGAGCAGAAGCTTTCTTT. This translates into CASGLVGAEAFF.

This clone was counted between two and nine times. The CDR3 region has the DNA TGTGCCAGCAGCCGAACGTATAACAATGAGCAGTTCTTC. Amino acid sequence: CASSRTYNNEQFF. The rearrangement joins TRBV11-2 to TRBJ2-1; D is ambiguous. Deletions cut 5 bases from V and 5 bases from J, with 10 bases between. CDR3 length: 13 amino acids. The germline gives CDR1 SGHAT, CDR2 FQNNGV.

V and J are TRBV6-5 and TRBJ2-5, with D maybe TRBD2 (5 bases). Trimming left V 0 bases short and J 5 bases short, with 13 bases between. This CDR3 has 15 amino acids. Looked up from germline, CDR1 is MNHEY and CDR2 is SVGAGI. As DNA, the CDR3 is TGTGCCAGCAGTTACTCGAGGGTAGGGTCTGAGACCCAGTACTTC. This sequence encodes CASSYSRVGSETQYF.

This chain uses TRBV5-1 with TRBJ2-7, with TRBD1 matching over 8 bases. The CDR3 totals 13 residues. The germline gives CDR1 SGHRS, CDR2 YFSETQ. The ends lost 5 bases at V and 0 bases at J; junction bases unmatched: 1. The CDR3 nucleotides read TGCGCCAGCAGACAGGGGGACTCCTACGAGCAGTACTTC. It codes for CASRQGDSYEQYF.

CDR3 residues: CASSYLAATYEQYF. The CDR3 region has the DNA TGTGCCAGCAGTTACTTGGCCGCTACCTACGAGCAGTACTTC. The rearrangement links TRBV6-5 to TRBJ2-7, with unresolved D. In germline, CDR1 is MNHEY, CDR2 SVGAGI. This CDR3 is 14 amino acids long. V lost 1 base and J 2 bases, leaving 9 bases between the germline ends.

In this sample, this clone turned up once. Other DNA sequences of this sample code for an identical CDR3. The rearrangement uses TRBV6-5 and TRBJ2-1; no clear D. CDR1 MNHEY and CDR2 SVGAGI come from the germline V gene. The CDR3 length is 16 residues. V dropped 0 bases and J dropped 0 bases, with 9 bases sitting between them. CDR3 sequence (DNA): TGTGCCAGCAGTTACTCGACGGAAAGCTCCTACAATGAGCAGTTCTTC. The encoded protein is CASSYSTESSYNEQFF.

The rearrangement uses TRBV6-5 and TRBJ1-5; D is unresolved. Germline V lookup: CDR1 MNHEY, CDR2 SVGAGI. Trimming left V 5 bases short and J 3 bases short, with 5 bases between. The CDR3 loop spans 12 amino acids. The CDR3 reads CASSDTNQPQHF. The DNA for the CDR3 is TGTGCCAGCAGTGACACCAATCAGCCCCAGCATTTT.

V usage is TRBV28 and J usage is TRBJ2-2; TRBD1 agrees at 7 bases. This CDR3 spans 15 amino acids. V trimming: 6 bases; J trimming: 0 bases; junction bases outside the gene matches: 4. Germline CDR1 and CDR2: MDHEN and SYDVKM. The CDR3 DNA follows: TGTGCCAGCAGGCCCGGGACAGCGAACACCGGGGAGCTGTTTTTT. Its protein product is CASRPGTANTGELFF.

The chain employs TRBV5-1 and TRBJ2-5, with a weak D call TRBD1 (6 bases). Germline assignment: CDR1 SGHRS and CDR2 YFSETQ. The CDR3 has 15 residues. V was clipped by 4 bases and J by 5 bases, with 18 bases between them. The CDR3 nucleotides are TGCGCCAGCAGCCGGGACAACTTTGCAACGGAGACCCAGTACTTC. This codes for CASSRDNFATETQYF.

On this clone: The junction shows a germline mismatch at one end, possibly a read error. This chain uses TRBV10-2 with TRBJ1-1; D ambiguous. Germline V gene data show CDR1 as WSHSY and CDR2 as SAAADI. This CDR3 is 14 amino acids long. CDR3 protein: CAGSESRQNTEAFF. Here the CDR3 DNA reads TGCGCCGGCAGTGAGTCGAGGCAGAACACTGAAGCTTTCTTT.

V usage is TRBV19 and J usage is TRBJ2-2; TRBD2 matches at 9 bases. The CDR3 loop spans 15 amino acids. Trimming cost V 6 bases and J 7 bases; bases outside gene matches: 9. CDR1 and CDR2 from the germline V gene are LNHDA and SQIVND (reference sequence). CDR3 coding DNA: TGTGCCAGTAGCACAACGCGGGAGGGGGTCGGGGAGCTGTTTTTT. Residues: CASSTTREGVGELFF. The full variable domain, completed using reference TRBV19 and TRBJ2-2, is DGGITQSPKYLFRKEGQNVTLSCEQNLNHDAMYWYRQDPGQGLRLIYYSQIVNDFQKGDIAEGYSVSREKKESFPLTVTSAQKNPTAFYLCASSTTREGVGELFFGEGSRLTVL.

The chain links TRBV19 to TRBJ2-1; 8 bases align to TRBD2. Trimming cost V 7 bases and J 3 bases; bases outside gene matches: 8. The germline V gene encodes CDR1 LNHDA and CDR2 SQIVND (reference sequence). The CDR3 is 15 amino acids. The CDR3 is CASTSSGSIYNEQFF. CDR3 coding DNA: TGTGCCAGTACCTCGAGCGGGAGCATCTACAATGAGCAGTTCTTC. Combining the CDR3 with reference TRBV19 and TRBJ2-1 gives the whole variable domain DGGITQSPKYLFRKEGQNVTLSCEQNLNHDAMYWYRQDPGQGLRLIYYSQIVNDFQKGDIAEGYSVSREKKESFPLTVTSAQKNPTAFYLCASTSSGSIYNEQFFGPGTRLTVL.

The chain couples TRBV30 to TRBJ2-1; TRBD2 is a possible D gene (6 bases). There are 15 residues in the CDR3. Trimming left V 1 base short and J 6 bases short, with 16 bases between. Germline lookup yields CDR1 GTSNPN and CDR2 SVGIG (reference sequence). CDR3 bases: TGTGCCTGGAGTGACGGGGGTGGGTGGGGCAATGAGCAGTTCTTC. This codes for CAWSDGGGWGNEQFF.

The chain is built from TRBV10-3 and TRBJ2-2; 9 bases match TRBD2. V lost 10 bases, J lost 5 bases, and 8 bases stayed unmatched. The CDR3 contains 14 residues. Germline loops: CDR1 ENHRY, CDR2 SYGVKD. CDR3 sequence: CATLAGDSTGELFF. The CDR3 coding sequence is TGTGCCACTTTAGCGGGAGATAGTACCGGGGAGCTGTTTTTT.

The chain links TRBV11-2 to TRBJ2-7; D tentatively fits TRBD1 or TRBD2 (5 bases each). CDR1 is SGHAT, CDR2 FQNNGV, per germline. Between the trimmed V and J ends, which lost 2 bases and 6 bases, there was a span of 20 bases. The CDR3 covers 16 residues. The CDR3 sequence is CASSLYVRDASLEQYF. The DNA of the CDR3 is TGTGCCAGCAGCTTATATGTCAGGGACGCTTCTCTCGAGCAGTACTTC.

The DNA for the CDR3 is TGTGCTAGTGGTTTGGGACCCTACACTGAAGCTTTCTTT. It codes for CASGLGPYTEAFF. The V and J genes are TRBV12-5 and TRBJ1-1; D unclear. Germline CDR1 LGHNT, CDR2 FRNRAP. V dropped 1 base and J dropped 3 bases, with 6 bases sitting between them. The CDR3 is 13 amino acids.

The chain uses TRBV5-1 and TRBJ2-4, with D unclear. V was pared by 3 bases and J by 6 bases, with 13 bases between. CDR3 length equals 14 residues. Germline-derived CDR1 and CDR2 are SGHRS and YFSETQ. The CDR3 DNA reads TGCGCCAGCAGCTCCTCGGGTAGATTAAACATTCAGTACTTC. The encoded protein is CASSSSGRLNIQYF.

The chain has TRBV27 and TRBJ1-1; D is possibly TRBD1 (6 bases). The V gene lost 2 bases and the J gene lost 1 base, with 17 bases spanning the gap. Germline V CDR1 and CDR2: MNHEY, SMNVEV (reference sequence). The CDR3 runs to 17 residues. CDR3 sequence: CASSLETGSLGNTEAFF. The CDR3, as DNA: TGTGCCAGCAGTTTAGAAACAGGGTCTTTGGGGAACACTGAAGCTTTCTTT.

The V gene is TRBV4-1, the J gene TRBJ1-1; 8 nucleotides line up with TRBD1. The CDR3 runs to 13 residues. The J segment lost 7 bases and the V segment lost 6 bases, leaving 7 bases of the junction unmatched. Germline V gene data show CDR1 as MGHRA and CDR2 as YSYEKL. CDR3 in DNA: TGCGCCAGCAGTCCACGGACAGGGATTGAAGCTTTCTTT. Its protein is CASSPRTGIEAFF.

The chain couples TRBV27 to TRBJ2-7; 9 bases are shared with TRBD2. Unmatched junction bases numbered 2, after V lost 3 bases and J lost 5 bases. The CDR3 has 13 residues. The V gene's germline CDR1 is MNHEY and CDR2 SMNVEV (reference sequence). The CDR3 sequence is CASSFGTSHEQYF. DNA for the CDR3: TGTGCCAGCAGTTTCGGGACTAGCCACGAGCAGTACTTC.

V gene TRBV28 combines with J gene TRBJ2-1; no clear D. V was pared by 11 bases and J by 2 bases, with 10 bases between. CDR3 length equals 12 residues. CDR1 and CDR2 (germline): MDHEN, SYDVKM. The CDR3 reads CAHSIPYNEQFF. The CDR3 nucleotides read TGTGCCCACTCCATCCCCTACAATGAGCAGTTCTTC.

This CDR3 is CASSAAATNEKLFF. The CDR3 region has the DNA TGTGCCAGTTCCGCGGCAGCAACTAATGAAAAACTGTTTTTT. The chain recombines TRBV18 with TRBJ1-4; D call uncertain. V lost 9 bases and J lost 0, with 11 bases in between. Germline lookup yields CDR1 KGHSH and CDR2 LQKENI. The CDR3 contains 14 residues.

Concerning this clone itself: This CDR3 is also generated by other DNA sequences in the sample. This rearrangement joins TRBV27 to TRBJ2-7; the D gene is possibly TRBD1 (5 bases). The CDR3 covers 14 residues. CDR1 and CDR2 from the germline V gene are MNHEY and SMNVEV (reference sequence). With 2 bases removed from V and 1 base from J, the gap between germline ends came to 9 bases. CDR3 sequence: CASSLGALSYEQYF. The DNA for the CDR3 is TGTGCCAGCAGTTTAGGGGCGCTATCCTACGAGCAGTACTTC.

This clone appeared once. The chain employs TRBV5-4 and TRBJ1-1, with TRBD1 as a possible D gene (5 bases). The CDR3 is 13 amino acids. CDR1 is SGHNT and CDR2 is YYREEE in the germline V gene (reference sequence). V lost 1 base and J 7 bases, leaving 11 bases between the germline ends. The CDR3 protein is CASSLSQGDEAFF. The CDR3 nucleotides are TGTGCCAGCAGCTTGAGTCAAGGGGATGAAGCTTTCTTT. Variable domain in full (rest from reference TRBV5-4 and TRBJ1-1): ETGVTQSPTHLIKTRGQQVTLRCSSQSGHNTVSWYQQALGQGPQFIFQYYREEENGRGNFPPRFSGLQFPNYSSELNVNALELDDSALYLCASSLSQGDEAFFGQGTRLTVV.